The clone carrying this T cell receptor beta chain was seen at least ten times. The data originate from a study of T cell repertoires in cytomegalovirus infection. The germline gives CDR1 MDHEN, CDR2 SYDVKM. The CDR3 has 13 amino acids. The ends lost 6 bases at V and 5 bases at J; junction bases unmatched: 6. TCRdb processed the reads anew with MiXCR; each CDR3 protein has one entry. The sample has under 600,000 distinct CDR3 sequences; approximately 15% are singletons. The chain couples TRBV28 to TRBJ2-7, with 8 bases matching TRBD1. The receptor comes from a human donor in good health (CMV status not recorded). Some clones in this sample may be carry-over from other donors' samples. The sample was CD8+ T cells from PBMCs. The CDR3 spells CASSPDRVDEQYF. The CDR3 bases are TGTGCCAGCAGCCCGGACAGGGTTGACGAGCAGTACTTC. The whole variable domain, remainder taken from reference TRBV28 and TRBJ2-7, is DVKVTQSSRYLVKRTGEKVFLECVQDMDHENMFWYRQDPGLGLRLIYFSYDVKMKEKGDIPEGYSVSREKKERFSLILESASTNQTSMYLCASSPDRVDEQYFGPGTRLTVT.